These T cell receptor beta chains were read from a single sample in a study of blood T cell repertoires in COVID-19. The table came from immunoSEQ multiplex PCR; TCRdb's copy has only in-frame clones and leaves some out. The table records fewer than 600,000 clones, roughly 90% of them present only once. The sequenced sample consisted of PBMCs or T cells enriched from blood (not recorded which). The receptor set was obtained from a middle-aged woman who had recovered from COVID-19. The CDR3 runs from the conserved cysteine through the conserved F or W. Fields, in order: clone size, J gene, D gene, V gene, CDR3 DNA, CDR3 protein. D genes are given only for firm matches. The listing skips clone size in some rows; elsewhere it reads once, few, many or a size class.

clone size: .
J gene: TRBJ1-2
D gene: .
V gene: TRBV10-3
CDR3 DNA: TGTGCCATCAGTGAGTCGACAGCTAACTATGGCTACACCTTC
CDR3 protein: CAISESTANYGYTF

clone size: .
J gene: TRBJ1-4
D gene: .
V gene: TRBV5-5
CDR3 DNA: TGTGCCAGCAGCCCGTACCCGACAGGCGGCCCAACTAATGAAAAACTGTTTTTT
CDR3 protein: CASSPYPTGGPTNEKLFF

clone size: few
J gene: TRBJ2-7
D gene: TRBD1
V gene: TRBV11-3
CDR3 DNA: TGTGCCAGCAGCCAGGGACAGGGAATTTCCTACGAGCAGTACTTC
CDR3 protein: CASSQGQGISYEQYF

clone size: once
J gene: TRBJ1-3
D gene: .
V gene: TRBV9
CDR3 DNA: TGTGCCAGCAGCGTTTCGTTGGACAGTCGTGGAAACACCATATATTTT
CDR3 protein: CASSVSLDSRGNTIYF

clone size: .
J gene: TRBJ1-4
D gene: TRBD1
V gene: TRBV4-2
CDR3 DNA: TGTGCCAGCAGCCAAGATCCGGGACAGGGGCAATTCAATGAAAAACTGTTTTTT
CDR3 protein: CASSQDPGQGQFNEKLFF

clone size: .
J gene: TRBJ2-7
D gene: .
V gene: TRBV7-2
CDR3 DNA: TGTGCCAGCAGCTTAGATCCGGGGGGCCGCTACGAGCAGTACTTC
CDR3 protein: CASSLDPGGRYEQYF

clone size: .
J gene: TRBJ1-1
D gene: TRBD1
V gene: TRBV6-5
CDR3 DNA: TGTGCCAGCAAGGACAGGGGGTACACTGAAGCTTTCTTT
CDR3 protein: CASKDRGYTEAFF

clone size: few
J gene: TRBJ1-5
D gene: .
V gene: TRBV3-1/TRBV3-2
CDR3 DNA: TGTGCCAGCAGCCTGGGGCCCTTAGAAAATCAGCCCCAGCATTTT
CDR3 protein: CASSLGPLENQPQHF

clone size: .
J gene: TRBJ1-4
D gene: .
V gene: TRBV30
CDR3 DNA: TGTGCCTGGAGTGTAGGGGGAACTAATGAAAAACTGTTTTTT
CDR3 protein: CAWSVGGTNEKLFF

clone size: .
J gene: TRBJ2-2
D gene: TRBD2
V gene: TRBV4-3
CDR3 DNA: TGCGCCAGCAGCCAAGCTTCCCTAGCGGGAGGGCCCGGGGAGCTGTTTTTT
CDR3 protein: CASSQASLAGGPGELFF

clone size: .
J gene: TRBJ1-4
D gene: .
V gene: TRBV18
CDR3 DNA: TGTGCCAGCTCAAAGGACAGAACTAATGAAAAACTGTTTTTT
CDR3 protein: CASSKDRTNEKLFF

clone size: .
J gene: TRBJ2-1
D gene: TRBD2
V gene: TRBV11-2
CDR3 DNA: TGTGCCAGCAGTCACGGACTAGTGGATAGGGATGAGCAGTTCTTC
CDR3 protein: CASSHGLVDRDEQFF

clone size: .
J gene: TRBJ2-2
D gene: TRBD2
V gene: TRBV3-1/TRBV3-2
CDR3 DNA: TGTGCCAGCAGCTCCCTGGGGGGGAGTAGTACCACCGGGGAGCTGTTTTTT
CDR3 protein: CASSSLGGSSTTGELFF

clone size: few
J gene: TRBJ2-1
D gene: .
V gene: TRBV7-9
CDR3 DNA: TGTGCCAGCAGCATTGAACAGCCCGTGATCAATGAGCAGTTCTTC
CDR3 protein: CASSIEQPVINEQFF

clone size: .
J gene: TRBJ2-4
D gene: .
V gene: TRBV3-1/TRBV3-2
CDR3 DNA: TGTGCCAGCAGCCCTAGCGGACAGAGACTAGCCAAAAACATTCAGTACTTC
CDR3 protein: CASSPSGQRLAKNIQYF

clone size: .
J gene: TRBJ2-7
D gene: .
V gene: TRBV3-1/TRBV3-2
CDR3 DNA: TGTGCCAGCAGCCACTATCGGACTACTTACTACGAGCAGTACTTC
CDR3 protein: CASSHYRTTYYEQYF

clone size: .
J gene: TRBJ1-1
D gene: .
V gene: TRBV27
CDR3 DNA: TGTGCCAGCAGCCGGGGGAAAGGTGAAGCTTTCTTT
CDR3 protein: CASSRGKGEAFF

clone size: .
J gene: TRBJ2-1
D gene: TRBD1
V gene: TRBV5-1
CDR3 DNA: TGCGCCAGCAGCGCCCGACAGGGAGAGATATGGGGTGAGCAGTTCTTC
CDR3 protein: CASSARQGEIWGEQFF

clone size: .
J gene: TRBJ2-7
D gene: TRBD2
V gene: TRBV24-1
CDR3 DNA: TGTGCCACCAGTGCGGCGGGAGGCGAGCAGTACTTC
CDR3 protein: CATSAAGGEQYF

clone size: .
J gene: TRBJ2-2
D gene: TRBD2
V gene: TRBV11-3
CDR3 DNA: TGTGCCAGCAGTCCAGCGGGAAGGACCGGGGAGCTGTTTTTT
CDR3 protein: CASSPAGRTGELFF

clone size: once
J gene: TRBJ1-6
D gene: .
V gene: TRBV5-6
CDR3 DNA: TGTGCCAGCAGCTTGATCCGAAAGAGCTCCTATAATTCACCCCTCCACTTT
CDR3 protein: CASSLIRKSSYNSPLHF

clone size: .
J gene: TRBJ2-5
D gene: .
V gene: TRBV5-6
CDR3 DNA: TGTGCCAGCAAGATTGGTCTGGGGGCAGCCAGGGAGACCCAGTACTTC
CDR3 protein: CASKIGLGAARETQYF

clone size: .
J gene: TRBJ2-1
D gene: TRBD2
V gene: TRBV18
CDR3 DNA: TGTGCCAGCTCACGAACCTCGACTAGCGGGAGTACATCCAATGAGCAGTTCTTC
CDR3 protein: CASSRTSTSGSTSNEQFF

clone size: few
J gene: TRBJ2-7
D gene: TRBD1
V gene: TRBV5-3
CDR3 DNA: TGTGCCAGAAGCTTGGCGGGACAGGGGGCCCACGAGCAGTACTTC
CDR3 protein: CARSLAGQGAHEQYF

clone size: .
J gene: TRBJ2-1
D gene: .
V gene: TRBV5-4
CDR3 DNA: TGTGCCAGCAGCCGCACACCGCTGGACAATGAGCAGTTCTTC
CDR3 protein: CASSRTPLDNEQFF

clone size: .
J gene: TRBJ2-3
D gene: TRBD1
V gene: TRBV28
CDR3 DNA: TGTGCCAGCAGTTTAGTTCCCGGGACAGGGGCCACAGATACGCAGTATTTT
CDR3 protein: CASSLVPGTGATDTQYF

clone size: .
J gene: TRBJ1-4
D gene: TRBD1
V gene: TRBV6-5
CDR3 DNA: TGTGCCAGCAGGGGGGACAGGGGGATCGAAAAACTGTTTTTT
CDR3 protein: CASRGDRGIEKLFF

clone size: .
J gene: TRBJ1-1
D gene: .
V gene: TRBV4-1
CDR3 DNA: TGCGCCAGCAGCCAAGATGCGAGGAACAGGGTGAACACTGAAGCTTTCTTT
CDR3 protein: CASSQDARNRVNTEAFF

clone size: .
J gene: TRBJ2-7
D gene: .
V gene: TRBV3-1/TRBV3-2
CDR3 DNA: TGTGCCAGCAGCCCACTAGCCATGAGCTCCTACGAGCAGTACTTC
CDR3 protein: CASSPLAMSSYEQYF

clone size: .
J gene: TRBJ2-3
D gene: TRBD2
V gene: TRBV2
CDR3 DNA: TGTGCCAGCAGGAGGGAGGGAGATACGCAGTATTTT
CDR3 protein: CASRREGDTQYF